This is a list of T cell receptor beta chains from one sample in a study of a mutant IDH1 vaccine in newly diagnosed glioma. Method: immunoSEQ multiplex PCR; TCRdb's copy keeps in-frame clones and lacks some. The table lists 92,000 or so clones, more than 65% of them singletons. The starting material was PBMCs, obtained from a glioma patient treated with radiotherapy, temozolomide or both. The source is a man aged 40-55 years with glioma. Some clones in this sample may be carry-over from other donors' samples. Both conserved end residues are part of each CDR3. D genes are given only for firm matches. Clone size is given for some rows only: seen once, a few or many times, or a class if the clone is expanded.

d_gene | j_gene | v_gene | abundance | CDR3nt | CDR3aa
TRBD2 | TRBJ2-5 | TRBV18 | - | TGTGCCAGCTCACCCCGGGGGGAAGAGACCCAGTACTTC | CASSPRGEETQYF
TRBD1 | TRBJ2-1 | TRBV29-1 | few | TGCAGCGTTGATGGGACAGGGGATGAGCAGTTCTTC | CSVDGTGDEQFF
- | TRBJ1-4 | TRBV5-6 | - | TGTGCCAGCAGCTTGGCCGGTGGGGGGCGTGAAAAACTGTTTTTT | CASSLAGGGREKLFF
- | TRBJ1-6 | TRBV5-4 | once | TGTGCCAGCAGCCTGGACTGGGCGGCTAAATTTGTGAATTCACCCCTCCACTTT | CASSLDWAAKFVNSPLHF
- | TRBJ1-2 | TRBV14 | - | TGTGCCAGCAGCCAGGGGCCAGCTTATGGCTACACCTTC | CASSQGPAYGYTF
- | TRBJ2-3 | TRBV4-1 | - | TGCGCCAGCAGCCCTTCCCTGGGGGCAGATACGCAGTATTTT | CASSPSLGADTQYF
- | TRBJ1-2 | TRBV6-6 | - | TGTGCCAGCAGTGGACAAAACTATGGCTACACCTTC | CASSGQNYGYTF
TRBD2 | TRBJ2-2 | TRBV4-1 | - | TGCGCCAGCAGCGGGCCTCGGAGCGGGGGAGAGACCGGGGAGCTGTTTTTT | CASSGPRSGGETGELFF
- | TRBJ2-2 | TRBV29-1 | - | TGCAGCGTTGAAGTCAGGGGCCAAGCGAACACCGGGGAGCTGTTTTTT | CSVEVRGQANTGELFF
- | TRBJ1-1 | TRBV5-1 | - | TGCGCCAGCAGCTTTACGTACGGGGACACTGAAGCTTTCTTT | CASSFTYGDTEAFF
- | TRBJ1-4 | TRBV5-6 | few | TGTGCCAGCAGCTTGTCCCTAGGGACTAATGAAAAACTGTTTTTT | CASSLSLGTNEKLFF
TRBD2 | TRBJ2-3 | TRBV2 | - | TGTGCCAGCCAAAAGACTAGCGGGGACACAGATACGCAGTATTTT | CASQKTSGDTDTQYF
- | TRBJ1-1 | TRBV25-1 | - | TGTGCCAGCCGAGTGAACACTGAAGCTTTCTTT | CASRVNTEAFF
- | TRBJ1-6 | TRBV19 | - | TGTGCCAGTAGTATAGGTCCGACGAATAATTCACCCCTCCACTTT | CASSIGPTNNSPLHF
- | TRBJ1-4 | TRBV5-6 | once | TGTGCCAGCAGCCGGGGGGGGCCGTATGAAAAACTGTTTTTT | CASSRGGPYEKLFF
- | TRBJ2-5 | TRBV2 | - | TGTGCCAGCAGGAAGGAGGGGGCTTGGGAGACCCAGTACTTC | CASRKEGAWETQYF
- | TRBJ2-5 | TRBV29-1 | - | TGCAGCGTCGTGTGGGGGGCCGAAGAGACCCAGTACTTC | CSVVWGAEETQYF
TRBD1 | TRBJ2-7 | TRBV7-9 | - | TGTGCCAGCAGCCCTGGTTCGACAGGGGTACCCTACGAGCAGTACTTC | CASSPGSTGVPYEQYF
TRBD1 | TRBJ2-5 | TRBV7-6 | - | TGTGCCAGCAGCGGGTCGGACAGGGAGGAGACCCAGTACTTC | CASSGSDREETQYF
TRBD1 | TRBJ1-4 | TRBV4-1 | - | TGCGCCAGCAGCCACCGTCCGAAGGACAGGGGATATAATGAAAAACTGTTTTTT | CASSHRPKDRGYNEKLFF
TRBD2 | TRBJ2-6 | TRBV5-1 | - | TGCGCCAGCAGCTTGGATGGCGGGAGCTCTGGGGCCAACGTCCTGACTTTC | CASSLDGGSSGANVLTF
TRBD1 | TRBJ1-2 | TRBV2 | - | TGTGCCAGCAGGGCCGGGACAGCCAACTATGGCTACACCTTC | CASRAGTANYGYTF
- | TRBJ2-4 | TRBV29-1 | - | TGCAGCGTTGTAGAGGGTTCCAAAAACATTCAGTACTTC | CSVVEGSKNIQYF
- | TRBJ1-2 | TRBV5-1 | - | TGCGCCAGCAGCTCTTCCGACACCAATGGCTACACCTTC | CASSSSDTNGYTF
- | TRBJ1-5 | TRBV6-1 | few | TGTGCCAGCGACACAGGGTTCTGGAATCAGCCCCAGCATTTT | CASDTGFWNQPQHF
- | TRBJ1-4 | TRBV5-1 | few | TGCGCCAGCAGCTTGGGGGCAAATGAAAAACTGTTTTTT | CASSLGANEKLFF